The clone carrying this TCR beta chain appeared a few times. TCRdb re-called the RT-PCR reads through MiXCR, storing one row per CDR3 protein. The repertoire holds 650,000 to 800,000 distinct CDR3 sequences, with more than 13% as singletons. The receptor was derived from a female donor in good health, serving as a healthy control. Sequenced input: memory CD4+ T cells from blood.

The CDR3 spells CASSQNFLAGALQYF. The DNA for the CDR3 is TGTGCCAGCAGCCAGAACTTTTTAGCGGGAGCCCTCCAGTATTTT. The chain employs TRBV7-2 and TRBJ2-3; 9 nucleotides line up with TRBD2. The germline CDR1 and CDR2 sequences are SGHTA and FQGNSA. The CDR3 consists of 15 residues. V gave up 5 bases and J gave up 12 bases; unmatched junction bases: 15.